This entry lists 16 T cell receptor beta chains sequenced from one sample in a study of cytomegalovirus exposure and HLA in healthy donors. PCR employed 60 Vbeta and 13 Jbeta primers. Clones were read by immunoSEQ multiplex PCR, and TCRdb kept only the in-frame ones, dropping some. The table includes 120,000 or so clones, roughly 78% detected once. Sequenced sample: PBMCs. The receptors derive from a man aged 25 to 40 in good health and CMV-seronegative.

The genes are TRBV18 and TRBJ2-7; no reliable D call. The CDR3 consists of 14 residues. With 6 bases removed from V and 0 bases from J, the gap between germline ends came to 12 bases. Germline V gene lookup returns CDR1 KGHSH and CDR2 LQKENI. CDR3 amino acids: CASSPSESSYEQYF. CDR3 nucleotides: TGTGCCAGCTCCCCTTCTGAGAGCTCCTACGAGCAGTACTTC. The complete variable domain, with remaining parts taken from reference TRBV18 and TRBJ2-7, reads NAGVMQNPRHLVRRRGQEARLRCSPMKGHSHVYWYRQLPEEGLKFMVYLQKENIIDESGMPKERFSAEFPKEGPSILRIQQVVRGDSAAYFCASSPSESSYEQYFGPGTRLTVT.

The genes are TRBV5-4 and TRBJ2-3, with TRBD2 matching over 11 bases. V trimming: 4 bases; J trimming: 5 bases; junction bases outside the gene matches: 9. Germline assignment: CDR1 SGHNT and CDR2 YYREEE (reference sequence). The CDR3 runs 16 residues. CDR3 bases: TGTGCCAGCAGCCTGGCCCTAGCGGGGGGATTAGATACGCAGTATTTT. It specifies CASSLALAGGLDTQYF.

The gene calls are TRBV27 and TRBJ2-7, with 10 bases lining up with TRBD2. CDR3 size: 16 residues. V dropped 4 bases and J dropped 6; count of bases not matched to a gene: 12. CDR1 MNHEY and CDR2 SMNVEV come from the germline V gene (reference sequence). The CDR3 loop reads CASSSKAGGWVGEQYF. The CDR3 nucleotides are TGTGCCAGCAGTTCCAAAGCGGGGGGGTGGGTCGGCGAGCAGTACTTC.

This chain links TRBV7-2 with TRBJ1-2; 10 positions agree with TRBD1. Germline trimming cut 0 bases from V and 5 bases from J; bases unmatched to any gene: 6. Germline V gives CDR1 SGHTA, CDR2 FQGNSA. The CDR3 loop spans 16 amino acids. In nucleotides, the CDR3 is TGTGCCAGCAGCTTAGCAGGGACAGGGGAGAGGTATGGCTACACCTTC. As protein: CASSLAGTGERYGYTF.

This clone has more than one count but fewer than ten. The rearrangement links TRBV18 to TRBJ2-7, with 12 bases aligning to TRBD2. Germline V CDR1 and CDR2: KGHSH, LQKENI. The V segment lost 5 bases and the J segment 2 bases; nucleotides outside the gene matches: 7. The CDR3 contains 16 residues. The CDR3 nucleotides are TGTGCCAGCTCAACTACTAGCGGGGGGCTTACCTACGAGCAGTACTTC. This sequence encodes CASSTTSGGLTYEQYF.

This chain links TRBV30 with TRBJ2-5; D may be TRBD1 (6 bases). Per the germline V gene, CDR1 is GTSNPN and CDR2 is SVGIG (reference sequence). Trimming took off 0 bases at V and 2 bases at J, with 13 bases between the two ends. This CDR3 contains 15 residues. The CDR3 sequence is CAWSVLRGWQETQYF. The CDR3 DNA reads TGTGCCTGGAGTGTACTTAGGGGGTGGCAAGAGACCCAGTACTTC.

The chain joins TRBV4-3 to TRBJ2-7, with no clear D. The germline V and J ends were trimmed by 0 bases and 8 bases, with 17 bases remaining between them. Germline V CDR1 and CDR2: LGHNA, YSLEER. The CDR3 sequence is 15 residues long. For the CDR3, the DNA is TGCGCCAGCAGCCAAGATCTGTCCTCTGCTAAGAAGCAGTACTTC. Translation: CASSQDLSSAKKQYF.

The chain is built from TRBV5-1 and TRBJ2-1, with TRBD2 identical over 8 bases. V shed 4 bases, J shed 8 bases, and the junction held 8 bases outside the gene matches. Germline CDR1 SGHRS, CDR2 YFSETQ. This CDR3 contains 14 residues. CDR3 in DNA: TGCGCCAGCAGCAAACGGGGGGGGCGGGATGAGCAGTTCTTC. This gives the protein CASSKRGGRDEQFF.

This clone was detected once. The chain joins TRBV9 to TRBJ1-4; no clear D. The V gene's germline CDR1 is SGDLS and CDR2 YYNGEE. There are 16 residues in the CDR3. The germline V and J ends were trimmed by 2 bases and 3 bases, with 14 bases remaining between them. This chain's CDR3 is CASSVSLQDSNEKLFF. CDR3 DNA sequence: TGTGCCAGCAGCGTGAGCCTTCAGGACTCTAATGAAAAACTGTTTTTT.

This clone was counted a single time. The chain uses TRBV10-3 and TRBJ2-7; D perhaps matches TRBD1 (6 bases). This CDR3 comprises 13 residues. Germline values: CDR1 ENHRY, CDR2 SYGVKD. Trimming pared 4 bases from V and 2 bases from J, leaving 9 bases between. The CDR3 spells CAISAQGPYEQYF. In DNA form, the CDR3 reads TGTGCCATCAGTGCCCAGGGGCCCTACGAGCAGTACTTC.

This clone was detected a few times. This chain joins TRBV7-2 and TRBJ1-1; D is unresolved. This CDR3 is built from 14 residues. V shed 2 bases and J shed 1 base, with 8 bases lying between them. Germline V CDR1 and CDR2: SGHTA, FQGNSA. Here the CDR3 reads CASSLTTENTEAFF. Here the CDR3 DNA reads TGTGCCAGCAGCTTAACAACAGAGAACACTGAAGCTTTCTTT.

This chain's CDR3 is CASIHQGPLNQPQHF. As DNA, the CDR3 is TGTGCCAGCATTCATCAGGGGCCGCTCAATCAGCCCCAGCATTTT. V gene TRBV28 combines with J gene TRBJ1-5, with a weak D call TRBD1 (6 bases). V was clipped by 7 bases and J by 3 bases, with 16 bases between them. This CDR3 comprises 15 residues. Per germline, CDR1 MDHEN and CDR2 SYDVKM.

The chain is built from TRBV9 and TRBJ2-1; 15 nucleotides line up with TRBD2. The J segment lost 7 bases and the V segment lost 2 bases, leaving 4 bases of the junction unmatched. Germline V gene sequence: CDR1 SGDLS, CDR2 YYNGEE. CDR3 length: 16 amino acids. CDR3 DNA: TGTGCCAGCAGCGTGTGGACTAGCGGGGGGGCTAATGAGCAGTTCTTC. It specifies CASSVWTSGGANEQFF.

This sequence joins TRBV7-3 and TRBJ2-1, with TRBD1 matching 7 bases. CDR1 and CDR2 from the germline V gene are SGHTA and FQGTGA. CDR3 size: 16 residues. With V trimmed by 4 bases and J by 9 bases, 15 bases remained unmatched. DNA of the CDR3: TGTGCCAGCAGCTCAAGTCGATCCACAGGGGTCGGTGAGCAGTTCTTC. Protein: CASSSSRSTGVGEQFF.

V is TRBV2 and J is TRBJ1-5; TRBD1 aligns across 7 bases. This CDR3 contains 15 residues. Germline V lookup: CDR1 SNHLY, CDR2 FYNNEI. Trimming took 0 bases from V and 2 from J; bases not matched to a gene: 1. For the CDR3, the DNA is TGTGCCAGCAGTGAAGCTACAGGGGGCAATCAGCCCCAGCATTTT. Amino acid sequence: CASSEATGGNQPQHF.

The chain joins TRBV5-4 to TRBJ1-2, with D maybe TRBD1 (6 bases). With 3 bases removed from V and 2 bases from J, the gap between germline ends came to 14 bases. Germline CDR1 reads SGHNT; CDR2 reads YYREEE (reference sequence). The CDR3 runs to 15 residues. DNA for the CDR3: TGTGCCAGCAGCTGGGGCAGGGGAATGAACTATGGCTACACCTTC. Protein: CASSWGRGMNYGYTF.